The T cell receptor beta chain described here comes from a study of regulatory T cells in long-lasting Graves disease. Trimming left V 3 bases short and J 5 bases short, with 11 bases between. This CDR3 contains 14 residues. Germline CDR1 and CDR2: MDHEN and SYDVKM. This clonotype was seen repeatedly, ten times or more. To make TCR beta libraries, researchers used iRepertoire HTBI primers and Arm-PCR of CDR3 regions. TCRdb re-derived calls from the multiplex PCR reads in MiXCR, one entry per CDR3 protein. The table lists about half a million distinct CDR3 sequences, about 12% of them singletons. Described time point: newly diagnosed GD, antithyroid drugs for less than 3 months. PBMCs provided the RNA from which the TCR library was made. Another study also made use of these data, one on T cells in Graves' hyperthyroidism and ophthalmopathy.

The gene calls are TRBV28 and TRBJ2-1; unclear D gene. The sequence was obtained from a woman aged 30 to 39 with Graves disease. This sample comprised peripheral blood mononuclear cells (PBMCs), obtained at new diagnosis, from a patient treated with antithyroid drugs. The CDR3 is CASSLFGYNNEQFF. For the CDR3, the DNA is TGTGCCAGCAGTTTGTTCGGCTACAACAATGAGCAGTTCTTC. The complete variable domain, with remaining parts taken from reference TRBV28 and TRBJ2-1, reads DVKVTQSSRYLVKRTGEKVFLECVQDMDHENMFWYRQDPGLGLRLIYFSYDVKMKEKGDIPEGYSVSREKKERFSLILESASTNQTSMYLCASSLFGYNNEQFFGPGTRLTVL.